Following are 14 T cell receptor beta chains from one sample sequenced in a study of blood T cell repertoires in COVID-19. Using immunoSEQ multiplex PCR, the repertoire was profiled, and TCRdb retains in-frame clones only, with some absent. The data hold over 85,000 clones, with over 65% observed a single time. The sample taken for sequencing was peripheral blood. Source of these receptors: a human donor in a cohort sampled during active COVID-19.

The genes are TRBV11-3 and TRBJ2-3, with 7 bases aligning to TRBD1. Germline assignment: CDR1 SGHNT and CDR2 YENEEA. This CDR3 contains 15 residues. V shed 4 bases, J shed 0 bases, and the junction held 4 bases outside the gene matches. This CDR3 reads CASSSYRGSTDTQYF. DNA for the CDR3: TGTGCCAGCAGCTCGTACAGGGGTAGCACAGATACGCAGTATTTT.

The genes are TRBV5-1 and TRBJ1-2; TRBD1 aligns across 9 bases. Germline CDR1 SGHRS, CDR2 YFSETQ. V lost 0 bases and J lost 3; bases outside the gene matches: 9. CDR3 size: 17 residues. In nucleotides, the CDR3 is TGCGCCAGCAGCTTGGAAAGGACAGGGGTATGGTACTATGGCTACACCTTC. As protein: CASSLERTGVWYYGYTF.

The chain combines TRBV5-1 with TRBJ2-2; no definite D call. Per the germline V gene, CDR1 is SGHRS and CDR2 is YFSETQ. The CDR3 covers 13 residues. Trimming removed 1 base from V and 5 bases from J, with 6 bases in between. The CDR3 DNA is TGCGCCAGCAGCTTGCTTAGAACCGGGGAGCTGTTTTTT. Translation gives CASSLLRTGELFF.

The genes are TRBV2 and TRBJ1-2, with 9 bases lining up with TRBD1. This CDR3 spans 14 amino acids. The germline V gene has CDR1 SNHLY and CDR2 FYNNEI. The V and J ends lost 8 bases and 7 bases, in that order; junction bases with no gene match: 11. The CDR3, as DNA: TGTGCCAGCGGTCAACAGGGGGCTGGAGGTGGCTACACCTTC. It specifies CASGQQGAGGGYTF.

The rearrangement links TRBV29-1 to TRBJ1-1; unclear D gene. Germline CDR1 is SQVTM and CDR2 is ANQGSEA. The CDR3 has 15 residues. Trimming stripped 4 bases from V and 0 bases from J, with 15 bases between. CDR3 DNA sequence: TGCAGCGTTGCCGGCGGCTCCGCGGTGAACACTGAAGCTTTCTTT. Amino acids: CSVAGGSAVNTEAFF.

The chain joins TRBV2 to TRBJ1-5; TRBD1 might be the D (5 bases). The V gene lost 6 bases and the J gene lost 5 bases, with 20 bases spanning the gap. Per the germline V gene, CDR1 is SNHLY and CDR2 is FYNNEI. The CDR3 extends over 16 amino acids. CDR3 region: CASSSKPGGGDQPQHF. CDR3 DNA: TGTGCCAGCAGCTCCAAACCGGGCGGGGGAGATCAGCCCCAGCATTTT.

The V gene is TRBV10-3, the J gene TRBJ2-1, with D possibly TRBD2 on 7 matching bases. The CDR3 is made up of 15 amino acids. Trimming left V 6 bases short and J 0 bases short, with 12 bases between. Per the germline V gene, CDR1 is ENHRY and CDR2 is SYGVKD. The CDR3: CAIRGGPGSYNEQFF. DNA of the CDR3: TGTGCCATCAGGGGGGGGCCGGGCTCCTACAATGAGCAGTTCTTC.

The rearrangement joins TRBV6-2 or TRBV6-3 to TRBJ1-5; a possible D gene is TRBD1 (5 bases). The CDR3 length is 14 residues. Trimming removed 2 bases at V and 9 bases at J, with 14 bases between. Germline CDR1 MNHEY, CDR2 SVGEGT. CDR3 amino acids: CASSYQQGVRPQHF. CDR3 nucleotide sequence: TGTGCCAGCAGTTACCAGCAGGGCGTCCGGCCCCAGCATTTT.

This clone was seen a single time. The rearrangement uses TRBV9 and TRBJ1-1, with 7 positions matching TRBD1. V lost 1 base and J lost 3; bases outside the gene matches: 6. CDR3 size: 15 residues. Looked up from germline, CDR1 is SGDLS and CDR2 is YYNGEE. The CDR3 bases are TGTGCCAGCAGCGTACGGCAGGGGGAGTACACTGAAGCTTTCTTT. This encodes CASSVRQGEYTEAFF.

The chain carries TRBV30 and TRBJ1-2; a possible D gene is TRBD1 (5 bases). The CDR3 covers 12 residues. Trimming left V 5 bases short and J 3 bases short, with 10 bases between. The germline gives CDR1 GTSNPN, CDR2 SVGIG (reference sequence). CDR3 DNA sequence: TGTGCCTGGGCCGGGGGATACTATGGCTACACCTTC. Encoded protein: CAWAGGYYGYTF. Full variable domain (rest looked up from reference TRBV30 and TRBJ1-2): SQTIHQWPATLVQPVGSPLSLECTVEGTSNPNLYWYRQAAGRGLQLLFYSVGIGQISSEVPQNLSASRPQDRQFILSSKKLLLSDSGFYLCAWAGGYYGYTFGSGTRLTVV.

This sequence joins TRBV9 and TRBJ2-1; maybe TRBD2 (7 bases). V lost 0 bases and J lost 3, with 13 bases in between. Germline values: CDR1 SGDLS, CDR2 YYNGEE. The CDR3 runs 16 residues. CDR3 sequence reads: CASSVGEGGIYNEQFF. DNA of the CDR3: TGTGCCAGCAGCGTAGGCGAGGGGGGGATCTACAATGAGCAGTTCTTC.

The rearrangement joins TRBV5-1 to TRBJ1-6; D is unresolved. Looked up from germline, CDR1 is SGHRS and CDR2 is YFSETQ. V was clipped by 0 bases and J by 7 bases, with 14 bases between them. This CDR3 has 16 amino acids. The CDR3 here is CASSLVSGGTNSPLHF. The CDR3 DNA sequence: TGCGCCAGCAGCTTGGTATCCGGTGGTACGAATTCACCCCTCCACTTT.

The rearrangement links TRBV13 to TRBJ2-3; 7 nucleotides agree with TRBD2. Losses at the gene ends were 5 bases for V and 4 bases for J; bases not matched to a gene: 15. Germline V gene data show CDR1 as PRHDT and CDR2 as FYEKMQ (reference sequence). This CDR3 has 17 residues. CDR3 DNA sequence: TGTGCCAGCAGCAGAGTTGGGGGTAGCGGGCCCCCAGATACGCAGTATTTT. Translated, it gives CASSRVGGSGPPDTQYF.

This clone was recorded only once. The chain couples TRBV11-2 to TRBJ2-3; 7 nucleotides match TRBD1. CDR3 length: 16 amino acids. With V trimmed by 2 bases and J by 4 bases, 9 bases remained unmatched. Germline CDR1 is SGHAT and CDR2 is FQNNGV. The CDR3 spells CASSLLEGGNSDTQYF. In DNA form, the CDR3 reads TGTGCCAGCAGCTTACTAGAAGGGGGCAACTCAGATACGCAGTATTTT.